This TCR beta chain was identified during a study of CD8+ T cells in alopecia areata. Broader study findings: It was observed that many expanded lesional clones persisted in scalp and blood during tofacitinib.

The treatment: oral pan-JAK inhibitor, 5-10 mg twice daily. On this clone itself: The target antigen is unknown.

V lost 6 bases, J lost 10 bases, and 16 bases stayed unmatched. Germline V lookup: CDR1 SNHLY, CDR2 FYNNEI. CDR3 length: 16 amino acids. Sequencing templates came from extracted RNA that was reverse transcribed into cDNA. TCRdb's table, derived via immunoSEQ multiplex PCR, lists solely in-frame clones and lacks some. This sample has around 300,000 clones, with over 45% found just once. The sequenced sample was CD4+ T cells sorted from blood, obtained at roughly week 53, from a patient treated with tofacitinib. The genes are TRBV2 and TRBJ2-1, with TRBD1 matching over 9 bases. This sequence originates from a human donor with alopecia areata. CDR3 coding DNA: TGTGCCAGCAGACAGGGGGCCCTTGGTCCTTACGGAGAGCAGTTCTTC. The encoded protein is CASRQGALGPYGEQFF. The variable domain in full, with the rest retrieved from reference TRBV2 and TRBJ2-1, is EPEVTQTPSHQVTQMGQEVILRCVPISNHLYFYWYRQILGQKVEFLVSFYNNEISEKSEIFDDQFSVERPDGSNFTLKIRSTKLEDSAMYFCASRQGALGPYGEQFFGPGTRLTVL.